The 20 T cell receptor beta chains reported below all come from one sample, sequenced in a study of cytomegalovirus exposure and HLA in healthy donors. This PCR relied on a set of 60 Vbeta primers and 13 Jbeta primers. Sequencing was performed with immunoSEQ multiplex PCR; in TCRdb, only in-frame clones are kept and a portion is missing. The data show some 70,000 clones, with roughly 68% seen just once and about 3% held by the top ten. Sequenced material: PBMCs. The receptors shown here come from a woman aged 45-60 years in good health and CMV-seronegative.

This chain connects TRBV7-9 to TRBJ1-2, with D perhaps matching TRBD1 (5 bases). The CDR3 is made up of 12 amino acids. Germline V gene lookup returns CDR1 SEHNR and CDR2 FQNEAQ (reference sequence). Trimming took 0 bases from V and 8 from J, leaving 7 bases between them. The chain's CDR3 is CASSLADRGYTF. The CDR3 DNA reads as TGTGCCAGCAGCTTAGCTGACAGAGGCTACACCTTC.

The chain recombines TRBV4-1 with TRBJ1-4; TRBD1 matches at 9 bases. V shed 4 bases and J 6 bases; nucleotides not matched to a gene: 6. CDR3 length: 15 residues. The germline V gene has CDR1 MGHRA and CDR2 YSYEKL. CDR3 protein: CASSPDRGVYEKLFF. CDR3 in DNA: TGCGCCAGCAGCCCGGACAGGGGAGTCTATGAAAAACTGTTTTTT.

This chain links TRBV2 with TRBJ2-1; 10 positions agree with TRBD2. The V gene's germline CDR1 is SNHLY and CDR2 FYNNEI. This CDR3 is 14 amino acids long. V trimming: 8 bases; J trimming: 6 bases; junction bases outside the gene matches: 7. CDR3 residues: CASLLAGVANEQFF. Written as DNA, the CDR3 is TGTGCCAGCCTCCTAGCGGGAGTGGCCAATGAGCAGTTCTTC.

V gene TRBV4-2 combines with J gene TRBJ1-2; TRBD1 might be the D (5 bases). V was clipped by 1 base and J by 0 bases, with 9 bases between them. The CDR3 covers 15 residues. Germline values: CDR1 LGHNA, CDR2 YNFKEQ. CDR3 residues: CASSQAGQANYGYTF. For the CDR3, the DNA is TGTGCCAGCAGCCAAGCAGGGCAAGCTAACTATGGCTACACCTTC.

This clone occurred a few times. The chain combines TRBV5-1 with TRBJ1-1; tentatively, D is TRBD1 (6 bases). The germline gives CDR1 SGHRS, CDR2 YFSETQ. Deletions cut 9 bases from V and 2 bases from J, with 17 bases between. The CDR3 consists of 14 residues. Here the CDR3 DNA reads TGCGCCACCTCGGATAGGGGACAAAACACTGAAGCTTTCTTT. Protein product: CATSDRGQNTEAFF.

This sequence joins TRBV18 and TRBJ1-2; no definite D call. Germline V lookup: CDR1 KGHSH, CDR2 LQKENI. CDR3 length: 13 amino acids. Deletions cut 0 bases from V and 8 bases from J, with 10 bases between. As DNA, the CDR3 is TGTGCCAGCTCACCACCGGAGGTTTCAGGCTACACCTTC. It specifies CASSPPEVSGYTF.

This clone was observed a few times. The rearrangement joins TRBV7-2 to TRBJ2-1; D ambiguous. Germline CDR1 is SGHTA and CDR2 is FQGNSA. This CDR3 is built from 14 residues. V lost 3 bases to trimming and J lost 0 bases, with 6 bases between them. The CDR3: CASSFYLSYNEQFF. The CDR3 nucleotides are TGTGCCAGCAGCTTCTACCTCTCCTACAATGAGCAGTTCTTC.

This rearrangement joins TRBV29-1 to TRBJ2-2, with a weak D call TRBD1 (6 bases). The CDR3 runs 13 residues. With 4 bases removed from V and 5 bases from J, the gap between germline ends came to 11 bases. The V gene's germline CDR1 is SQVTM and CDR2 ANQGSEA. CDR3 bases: TGCAGCGTTGCCCGAGACAGGACCGGGGAGCTGTTTTTT. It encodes CSVARDRTGELFF.

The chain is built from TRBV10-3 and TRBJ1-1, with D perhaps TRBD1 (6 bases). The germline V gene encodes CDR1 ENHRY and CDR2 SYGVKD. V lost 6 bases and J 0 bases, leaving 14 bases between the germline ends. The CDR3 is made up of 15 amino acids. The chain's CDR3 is CAIRAGALMNTEAFF. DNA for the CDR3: TGTGCCATCAGGGCAGGGGCCCTAATGAACACTGAAGCTTTCTTT.

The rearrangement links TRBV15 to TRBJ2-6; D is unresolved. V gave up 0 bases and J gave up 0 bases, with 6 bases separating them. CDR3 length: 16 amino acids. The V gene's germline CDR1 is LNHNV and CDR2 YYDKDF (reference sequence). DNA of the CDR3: TGTGCCACCAGCAGAGATTACAACTCTGGGGCCAACGTCCTGACTTTC. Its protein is CATSRDYNSGANVLTF.

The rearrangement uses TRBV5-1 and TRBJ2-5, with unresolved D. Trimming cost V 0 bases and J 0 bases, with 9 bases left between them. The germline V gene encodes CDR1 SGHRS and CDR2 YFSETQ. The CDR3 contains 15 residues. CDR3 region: CASSLDNPYQETQYF. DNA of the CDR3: TGCGCCAGCAGCTTGGACAACCCGTACCAAGAGACCCAGTACTTC. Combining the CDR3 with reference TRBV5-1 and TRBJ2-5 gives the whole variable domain KAGVTQTPRYLIKTRGQQVTLSCSPISGHRSVSWYQQTPGQGLQFLFEYFSETQRNKGNFPGRFSGRQFSNSRSEMNVSTLELGDSALYLCASSLDNPYQETQYFGPGTRLLVL.

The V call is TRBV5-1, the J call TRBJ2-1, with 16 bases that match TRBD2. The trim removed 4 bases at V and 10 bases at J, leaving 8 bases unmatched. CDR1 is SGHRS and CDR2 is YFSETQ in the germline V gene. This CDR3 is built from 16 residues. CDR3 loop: CASSPQPGLAGGEQFF. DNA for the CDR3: TGCGCCAGCAGCCCCCAGCCGGGACTAGCGGGAGGGGAGCAGTTCTTC.

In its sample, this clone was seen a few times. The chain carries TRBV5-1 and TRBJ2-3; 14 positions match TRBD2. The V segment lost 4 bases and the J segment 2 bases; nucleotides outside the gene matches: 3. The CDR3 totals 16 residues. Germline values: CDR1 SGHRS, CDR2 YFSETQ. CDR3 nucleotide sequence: TGCGCCAGCAGCCAGGGACTAGCGGGAGCCACAGATACGCAGTATTTT. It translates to CASSQGLAGATDTQYF.

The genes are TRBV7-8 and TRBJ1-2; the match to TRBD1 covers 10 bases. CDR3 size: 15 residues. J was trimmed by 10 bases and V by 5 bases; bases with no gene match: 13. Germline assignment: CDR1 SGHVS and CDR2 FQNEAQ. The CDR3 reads CASSPRRDRGRDYTF. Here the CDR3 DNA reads TGTGCCAGCAGCCCCAGACGGGACAGGGGCAGGGACTACACCTTC.

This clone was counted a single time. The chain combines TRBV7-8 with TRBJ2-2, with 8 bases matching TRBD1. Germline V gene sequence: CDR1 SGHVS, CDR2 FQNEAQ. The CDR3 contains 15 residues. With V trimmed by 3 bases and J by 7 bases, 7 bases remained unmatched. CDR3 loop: CASSFQGARGGELFF. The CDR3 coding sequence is TGTGCCAGCAGCTTTCAGGGGGCGCGGGGCGGGGAGCTGTTTTTT. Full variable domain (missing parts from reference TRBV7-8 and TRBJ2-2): GAGVSQSPRYKVAKRGQDVALRCDPISGHVSLFWYQQALGQGPEFLTYFQNEAQLDKSGLPSDRFFAERPEGSVSTLKIQRTQQEDSAVYLCASSFQGARGGELFFGEGSRLTVL.

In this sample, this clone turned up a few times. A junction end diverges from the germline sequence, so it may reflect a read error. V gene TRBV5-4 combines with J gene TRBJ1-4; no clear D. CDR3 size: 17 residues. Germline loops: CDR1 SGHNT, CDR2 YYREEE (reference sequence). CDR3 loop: CVSSPVPGDATNEKLFF. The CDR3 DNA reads TGTGTCAGCAGCCCCGTCCCCGGGGATGCAACTAATGAAAAACTGTTTTTT.

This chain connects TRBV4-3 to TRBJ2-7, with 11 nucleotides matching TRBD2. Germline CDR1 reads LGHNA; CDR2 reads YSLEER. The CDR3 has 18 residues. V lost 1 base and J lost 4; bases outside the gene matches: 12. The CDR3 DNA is TGCGCCAGCAGCCAAGGTCTAGCGGGAGGCTCATTAATGTACGAGCAGTACTTC. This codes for CASSQGLAGGSLMYEQYF.

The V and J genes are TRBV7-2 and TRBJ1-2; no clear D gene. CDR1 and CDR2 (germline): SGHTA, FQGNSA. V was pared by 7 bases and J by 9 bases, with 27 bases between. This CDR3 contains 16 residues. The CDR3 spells CASIPGGVRDFRSYTF. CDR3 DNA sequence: TGTGCCAGCATCCCCGGTGGGGTGAGGGATTTCAGGAGCTACACCTTC.

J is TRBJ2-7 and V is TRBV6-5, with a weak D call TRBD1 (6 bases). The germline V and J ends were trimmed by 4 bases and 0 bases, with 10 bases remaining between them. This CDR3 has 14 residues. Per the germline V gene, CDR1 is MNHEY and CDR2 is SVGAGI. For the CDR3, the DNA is TGTGCCAGCAGTTGGACAGTGAGCTCCTACGAGCAGTACTTC. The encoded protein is CASSWTVSSYEQYF.

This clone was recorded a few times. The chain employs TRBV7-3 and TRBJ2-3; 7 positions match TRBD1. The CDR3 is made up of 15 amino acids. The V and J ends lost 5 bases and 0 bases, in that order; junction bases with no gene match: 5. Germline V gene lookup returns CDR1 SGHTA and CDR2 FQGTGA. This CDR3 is CASSLGQPSTDTQYF. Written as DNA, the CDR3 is TGTGCCAGCAGCCTGGGACAGCCTAGCACAGATACGCAGTATTTT.